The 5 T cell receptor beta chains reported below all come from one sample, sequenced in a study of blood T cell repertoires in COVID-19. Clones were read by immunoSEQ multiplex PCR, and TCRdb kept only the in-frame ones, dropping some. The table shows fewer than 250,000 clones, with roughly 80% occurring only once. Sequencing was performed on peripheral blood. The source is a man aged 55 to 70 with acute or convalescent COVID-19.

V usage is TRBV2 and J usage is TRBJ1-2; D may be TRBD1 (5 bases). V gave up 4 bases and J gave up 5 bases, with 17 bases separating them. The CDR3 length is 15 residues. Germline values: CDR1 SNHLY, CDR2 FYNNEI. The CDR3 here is CASSVMPRAGYGYTF. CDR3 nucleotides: TGTGCCAGCAGTGTTATGCCCAGGGCGGGGTATGGCTACACCTTC.

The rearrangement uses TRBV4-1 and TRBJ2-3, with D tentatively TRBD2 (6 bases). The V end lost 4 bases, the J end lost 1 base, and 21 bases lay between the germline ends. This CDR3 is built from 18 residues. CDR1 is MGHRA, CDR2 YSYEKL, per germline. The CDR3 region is CASSLPIRRGLRTDTQYF. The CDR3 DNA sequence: TGCGCCAGCAGCCTCCCCATTAGGAGGGGACTCCGCACAGATACGCAGTATTTT.

The CDR3 here is CASSQDRSGPNTGELFF. The CDR3 DNA reads TGTGCCAGTAGTCAAGACAGGTCGGGGCCGAACACCGGGGAGCTGTTTTTT. The chain employs TRBV19 and TRBJ2-2; D is possibly TRBD1 (6 bases). CDR3 length: 17 amino acids. Trimming pared 5 bases from V and 0 bases from J, leaving 16 bases between. Germline CDR1 LNHDA, CDR2 SQIVND (reference sequence). Supplemented by reference TRBV19 and TRBJ2-2, the full variable domain reads DGGITQSPKYLFRKEGQNVTLSCEQNLNHDAMYWYRQDPGQGLRLIYYSQIVNDFQKGDIAEGYSVSREKKESFPLTVTSAQKNPTAFYLCASSQDRSGPNTGELFFGEGSRLTVL.

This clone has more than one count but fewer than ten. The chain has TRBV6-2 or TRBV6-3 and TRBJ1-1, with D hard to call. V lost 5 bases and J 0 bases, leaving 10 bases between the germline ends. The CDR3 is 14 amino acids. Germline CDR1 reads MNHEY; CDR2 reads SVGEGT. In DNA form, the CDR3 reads TGTGCCAGCAGTCCCCGCGGGGTGAACACTGAAGCTTTCTTT. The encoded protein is CASSPRGVNTEAFF.

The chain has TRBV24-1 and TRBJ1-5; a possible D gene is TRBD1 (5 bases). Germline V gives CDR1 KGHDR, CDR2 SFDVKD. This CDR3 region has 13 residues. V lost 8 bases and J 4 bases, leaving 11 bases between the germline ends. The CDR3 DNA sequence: TGTGCCACCACCCAGGGCTTTAATCAGCCCCAGCATTTT. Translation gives CATTQGFNQPQHF.